This T cell receptor (beta chain) stems from a study of regulatory T cells in long-lasting Graves disease. iRepertoire HTBI primers and Arm-PCR of CDR3 regions built TCR beta libraries. TCRdb passed the multiplex PCR reads through MiXCR, listing each CDR3 protein once. The data contain about 540,000 distinct CDR3 sequences, approximately 13% of them singletons. CDR1 is WNHNN, CDR2 SYGVQD, per germline (reference sequence). Trimming removed 4 bases from V and 5 bases from J; junction bases left unmatched: 13. This CDR3 has 17 residues. Sample time point: newly diagnosed GD, antithyroid drugs for less than 3 months. Isolated PBMC RNA provided the starting material for the TCR library. In addition, the sample was reused for a study of T cells in Graves' hyperthyroidism and ophthalmopathy. That report notes: During a first-round RT-PCR of the TCR CDR3, the HTBI primer set was used. In the blood, most expanded thyroid clonotypes above 0.001 appeared as well.

The sequences come from peripheral blood mononuclear cells (PBMCs), collected at new diagnosis, from a patient treated with antithyroid drugs. The V and J genes are TRBV10-1 and TRBJ2-5; 10 positions agree with TRBD2. The origin of this receptor is a man aged 25-45 years with Graves disease. CDR3 nucleotides: TGCGCCAGCAGTGGGTCTAGCGGGAGTCGGGCAAAGGAGACCCAGTACTTC. It specifies CASSGSSGSRAKETQYF.